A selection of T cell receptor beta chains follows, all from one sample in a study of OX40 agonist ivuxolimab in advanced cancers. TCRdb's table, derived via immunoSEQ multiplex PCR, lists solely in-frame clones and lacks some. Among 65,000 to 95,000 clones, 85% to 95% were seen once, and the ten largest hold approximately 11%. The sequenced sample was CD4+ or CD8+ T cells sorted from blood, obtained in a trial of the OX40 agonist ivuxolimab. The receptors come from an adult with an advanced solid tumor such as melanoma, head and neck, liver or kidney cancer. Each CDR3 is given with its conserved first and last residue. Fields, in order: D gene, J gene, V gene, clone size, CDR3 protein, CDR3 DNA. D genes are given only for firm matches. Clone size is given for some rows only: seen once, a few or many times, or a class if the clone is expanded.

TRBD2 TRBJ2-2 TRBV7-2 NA CASRLLAFTGELFF TGTGCCAGCAGACTACTAGCGTTCACCGGGGAGCTGTTTTTT
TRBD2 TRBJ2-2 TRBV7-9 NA CASSVTPSGGLRTGELFF TGTGCCAGCAGCGTAACTCCCTCCGGGGGGTTAAGGACCGGGGAGCTGTTTTTT
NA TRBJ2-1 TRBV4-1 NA CASSQVIAAEQFF TGCGCCAGCAGCCAAGTTATAGCGGCCGAACAGTTCTTC
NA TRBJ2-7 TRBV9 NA CASSEMGLGDYEQYF TGTGCCAGCAGCGAAATGGGCTTGGGGGACTACGAGCAGTACTTC
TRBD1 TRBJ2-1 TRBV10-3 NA CAISETYRGQYNEQFF TGTGCCATCAGTGAGACCTACAGGGGGCAGTACAATGAGCAGTTCTTC
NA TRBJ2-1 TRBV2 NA CASSEWGQSYNEQFF TGTGCCAGCAGTGAGTGGGGGCAGTCCTACAATGAGCAGTTCTTC
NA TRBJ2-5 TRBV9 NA CASSADWQETQYF TGTGCCAGCAGCGCTGACTGGCAAGAGACCCAGTACTTC
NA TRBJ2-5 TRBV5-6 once CASSLGGYQETQYF TGTGCCAGCAGCTTGGGGGGCTACCAAGAGACCCAGTACTTC
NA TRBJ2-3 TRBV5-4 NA CASSLDAW TGTGCCAGCAGCTTGGATGCGTGG
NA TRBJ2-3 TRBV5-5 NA CASSLVLSRGDTQYF TGTGCCAGCAGCTTGGTCCTTAGTCGTGGGGATACGCAGTATTTT
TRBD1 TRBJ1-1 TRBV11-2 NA CASTPRGTGGIMNTEAFF TGTGCCAGCACCCCTAGAGGTACAGGGGGCATAATGAACACTGAAGCTTTCTTT
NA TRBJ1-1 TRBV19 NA CASRLAVGGLTEAFF TGTGCCAGTAGGTTGGCGGTCGGGGGGCTTACTGAAGCTTTCTTT
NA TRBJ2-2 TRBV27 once CASSPDMLYGELFF TGTGCCAGCAGTCCCGACATGTTATACGGGGAGCTGTTTTTT